Listed here are 20 T cell receptor beta chains from one sample, sequenced in a study of blood T cell repertoires in COVID-19. Some clones are missing from TCRdb's copy, which holds only in-frame ones; the method was immunoSEQ multiplex PCR. The data contain 300,000 to 450,000 clones, 85% of them singletons. Source material: peripheral blood. These receptors all come from a woman aged 18-35 years with acute or convalescent COVID-19.

J is TRBJ1-1 and V is TRBV3-1 (or the pseudogene TRBV3-2); possible D gene TRBD1, 5 bases. The CDR3 sequence is 14 residues long. The germline V and J ends were trimmed by 6 bases and 4 bases, with 15 bases remaining between them. Looked up from germline, CDR1 is LGHDT and CDR2 is YNNKEL (reference sequence). Here the CDR3 DNA reads TGTGCCAGCAGGGGCGACAGTACCGGCACTGAAGCTTTCTTT. As protein: CASRGDSTGTEAFF.

This clone has a single count. This chain connects TRBV27 to TRBJ2-1; 8 bases line up with TRBD2. CDR1 MNHEY and CDR2 SMNVEV come from the germline V gene (reference sequence). CDR3 length equals 17 residues. The junction had 6 bases not matched to a gene; V was cut back by 2 bases and J by 0 bases. CDR3 bases: TGTGCCAGCAGTTTAACTCCAGCGGGGGTCTCCTACAATGAGCAGTTCTTC. Protein sequence: CASSLTPAGVSYNEQFF.

The chain carries TRBV11-2 and TRBJ2-3; D unresolved. V was cut by 0 bases and J by 14 bases, with 6 bases left in between. Per the germline V gene, CDR1 is SGHAT and CDR2 is FQNNGV. CDR3 length equals 10 residues. CDR3 in amino acids: CASSLDIWYF. CDR3 bases: TGTGCCAGCAGCTTAGATATCTGGTATTTT. Full variable domain (remainder filled in from reference TRBV11-2 and TRBJ2-3): EAGVAQSPRYKIIEKRQSVAFWCNPISGHATLYWYQQILGQGPKLLIQFQNNGVVDDSQLPKDRFSAERLKGVDSTLKIQPAKLEDSAVYLCASSLDIWYFGPGTRLTVL.

This chain uses TRBV18 with TRBJ1-1; no reliable D call. Germline-derived CDR1 and CDR2 are KGHSH and LQKENI. Trimming removed 5 bases from V and 3 bases from J, with 19 bases in between. The CDR3 totals 16 residues. CDR3 nucleotide sequence: TGTGCCAGCTCATCCGTTTCAGGAAAACTAGACACTGAAGCTTTCTTT. It encodes CASSSVSGKLDTEAFF.

The gene calls are TRBV5-4 and TRBJ1-2; TRBD1 is a possible D gene (5 bases). Trimming removed 0 bases from V and 3 bases from J, with 6 bases in between. This CDR3 is 13 amino acids long. Per germline, CDR1 SGHNT and CDR2 YYREEE (reference sequence). The CDR3 DNA sequence: TGTGCCAGCAGCTTGGTCAGGGACTATGGCTACACCTTC. Its protein is CASSLVRDYGYTF.

The chain employs TRBV7-2 and TRBJ2-1, with 11 nucleotides matching TRBD2. CDR1 and CDR2 (germline): SGHTA, FQGNSA. The CDR3 length is 15 residues. V trimming: 4 bases; J trimming: 6 bases; junction bases outside the gene matches: 5. CDR3 sequence reads: CASSSSGGQSNEQFF. CDR3 bases: TGTGCCAGCAGCTCTAGCGGGGGGCAGAGCAATGAGCAGTTCTTC.

The chain uses TRBV18 and TRBJ2-3; D might be TRBD2 (6 bases). CDR3 size: 13 residues. V was cut by 6 bases and J by 5 bases, with 12 bases left in between. Germline values: CDR1 KGHSH, CDR2 LQKENI. The CDR3 coding sequence is TGTGCCAGCTCGGGAAACGGGGGAGATACGCAGTATTTT. Its translation: CASSGNGGDTQYF.

The rearrangement joins TRBV27 to TRBJ2-7; 11 bases match TRBD2. CDR3 length equals 16 residues. The ends lost 5 bases at V and 5 bases at J; junction bases unmatched: 11. The V gene's germline CDR1 is MNHEY and CDR2 SMNVEV (reference sequence). CDR3: CASSPHPGTSGHEQYF. The DNA for the CDR3 is TGTGCCAGCAGTCCCCACCCCGGGACTAGCGGCCACGAGCAGTACTTC.

This rearrangement joins TRBV5-1 to TRBJ2-5; TRBD2 might be the D (6 bases). Trimming shortened V by 2 bases and J by 3 bases, and 11 bases separated the two germline ends. Germline V lookup: CDR1 SGHRS, CDR2 YFSETQ. CDR3 size: 14 residues. The CDR3 sequence is CASSFGGGEETQYF. The CDR3 bases are TGCGCCAGCAGCTTCGGGGGAGGAGAAGAGACCCAGTACTTC.

The rearrangement uses TRBV5-1 and TRBJ1-2, with D possibly TRBD1 on 5 matching bases. The germline V gene encodes CDR1 SGHRS and CDR2 YFSETQ. Trimming cost V 0 bases and J 0 bases, with 9 bases left between them. The CDR3 has 15 residues. In nucleotides, the CDR3 is TGCGCCAGCAGCTTGGGGCGGGGGTCTAACTATGGCTACACCTTC. It is translated as CASSLGRGSNYGYTF.

The gene calls are TRBV28 and TRBJ1-2; D perhaps matches TRBD1 (5 bases). Trimming shortened V by 3 bases and J by 0 bases, and 11 bases separated the two germline ends. The CDR3 is 15 amino acids. From germline, CDR1 is MDHEN and CDR2 SYDVKM. CDR3 DNA sequence: TGTGCCAGCAGTTTTAGGGGTGAGGCTAACTATGGCTACACCTTC. Its protein product is CASSFRGEANYGYTF.

The chain employs TRBV11-2 and TRBJ2-3, with 7 bases fitting TRBD1. CDR3 length equals 15 residues. The V and J ends lost 5 bases and 5 bases, in that order; junction bases with no gene match: 10. CDR1 is SGHAT, CDR2 FQNNGV, per germline. Here the CDR3 DNA reads TGTGCCAGCAGCAACGGACAGGCCCGCTTAGATACGCAGTATTTT. This encodes CASSNGQARLDTQYF.

V gene TRBV7-9 combines with J gene TRBJ2-5; 10 nucleotides line up with TRBD2. The V gene's germline CDR1 is SEHNR and CDR2 FQNEAQ (reference sequence). This CDR3 region has 14 residues. The junction had 3 bases not matched to a gene; V was cut back by 5 bases and J by 3 bases. The CDR3: CASSPGTSEETQYF. DNA for the CDR3: TGTGCCAGCAGCCCCGGGACTAGCGAAGAGACCCAGTACTTC.

This sequence joins TRBV3-1 (or the pseudogene TRBV3-2) and TRBJ1-4; 10 bases align to TRBD1. Trimming cost V 1 base and J 10 bases; bases outside gene matches: 6. This CDR3 has 15 residues. Germline CDR1 and CDR2: LGHDT and YNNKEL (reference sequence). The CDR3: CASSQGGTGVLKLFF. Here the CDR3 DNA reads TGTGCCAGCAGCCAAGGCGGGACAGGGGTCTTAAAACTGTTTTTT.

The CDR3 nucleotides read TGTGCCAGCCAGGCTGACACTGAAGCTTTCTTT. Its translation: CASQADTEAFF. The chain is built from TRBV7-9 and TRBJ1-1; D not certain. V was trimmed by 8 bases and J by 3 bases, leaving 7 bases between them. Germline CDR1 and CDR2: SEHNR and FQNEAQ (reference sequence). This CDR3 contains 11 residues.

This chain connects TRBV29-1 to TRBJ2-1; 14 bases are a match to TRBD2. Per the germline V gene, CDR1 is SQVTM and CDR2 is ANQGSEA. The V segment lost 6 bases and the J segment 2 bases; nucleotides outside the gene matches: 6. The CDR3 loop spans 16 amino acids. In DNA, the CDR3 is TGCAGCGTCGTTTGGACTAGCGGGGGGACCTACAATGAGCAGTTCTTC. As protein: CSVVWTSGGTYNEQFF.

With regard to this clone: At one end, the junction sequence differs from germline, possibly due to a read error. The chain links TRBV19 to TRBJ1-1, with D possibly TRBD1 on 5 matching bases. Germline lookup yields CDR1 LNHDA and CDR2 SQIVND (reference sequence). The CDR3 extends over 12 amino acids. The CDR3 loop reads CASSMKGTGAFF. The CDR3 coding sequence is TGTGCCAGCTCTATGAAGGGGACTGGAGCTTTCTTT.

This chain links TRBV20-1 with TRBJ2-7; possibly TRBD1 for D (6 bases). V was trimmed by 3 bases and J by 2 bases, leaving 14 bases between them. The CDR3 length is 14 residues. CDR1 and CDR2 (germline): DFQATT, SNEGSKA (reference sequence). The CDR3 reads CSASRDIGAYEQYF. The CDR3 DNA reads TGCAGTGCTAGTCGGGACATTGGAGCCTACGAGCAGTACTTC.

This clone showed up just once. This rearrangement joins TRBV5-6 to TRBJ2-5; TRBD1 matches at 10 bases. Trimming took 3 bases from V and 5 from J; bases not matched to a gene: 7. CDR3 size: 15 residues. Germline CDR1 is SGHDT and CDR2 is YYEEEE. CDR3 sequence reads: CASSSTGTGEETQYF. In DNA, the CDR3 is TGTGCCAGCAGCTCTACCGGGACAGGGGAGGAGACCCAGTACTTC.

The chain uses TRBV7-9 and TRBJ2-1; no clear D. Germline CDR1 reads SEHNR; CDR2 reads FQNEAQ (reference sequence). V dropped 5 bases and J dropped 0 bases, with 8 bases sitting between them. This CDR3 is built from 14 residues. CDR3 in amino acids: CASSPLSSYNEQFF. The CDR3 nucleotides are TGTGCCAGCAGCCCGCTGAGCTCCTACAATGAGCAGTTCTTC.